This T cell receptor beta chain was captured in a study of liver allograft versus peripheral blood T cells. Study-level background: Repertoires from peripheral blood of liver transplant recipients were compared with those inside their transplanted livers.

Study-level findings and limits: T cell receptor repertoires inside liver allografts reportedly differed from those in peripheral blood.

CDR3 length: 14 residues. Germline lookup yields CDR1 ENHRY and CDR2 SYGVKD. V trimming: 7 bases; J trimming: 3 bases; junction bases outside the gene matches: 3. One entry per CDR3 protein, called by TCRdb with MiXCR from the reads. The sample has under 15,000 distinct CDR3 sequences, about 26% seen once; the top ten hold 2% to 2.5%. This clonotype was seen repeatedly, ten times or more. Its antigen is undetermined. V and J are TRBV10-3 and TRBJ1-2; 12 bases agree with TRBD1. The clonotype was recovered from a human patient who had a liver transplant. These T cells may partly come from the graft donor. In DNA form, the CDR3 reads TGTGCCATCACTGGGACAGGGGGCGACTATGGCTACACCTTC. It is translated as CAITGTGGDYGYTF.